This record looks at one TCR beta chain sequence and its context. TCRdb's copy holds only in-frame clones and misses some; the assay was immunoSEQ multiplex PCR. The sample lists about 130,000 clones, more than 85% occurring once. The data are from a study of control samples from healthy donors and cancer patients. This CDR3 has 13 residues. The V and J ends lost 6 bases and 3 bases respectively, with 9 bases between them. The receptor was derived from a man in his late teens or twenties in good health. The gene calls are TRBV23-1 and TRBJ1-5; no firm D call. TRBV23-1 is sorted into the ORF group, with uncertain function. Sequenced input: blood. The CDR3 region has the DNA TGCGCCAGCAGGGGTCATTACAATCAGCCCCAGCATTTT. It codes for CASRGHYNQPQHF.